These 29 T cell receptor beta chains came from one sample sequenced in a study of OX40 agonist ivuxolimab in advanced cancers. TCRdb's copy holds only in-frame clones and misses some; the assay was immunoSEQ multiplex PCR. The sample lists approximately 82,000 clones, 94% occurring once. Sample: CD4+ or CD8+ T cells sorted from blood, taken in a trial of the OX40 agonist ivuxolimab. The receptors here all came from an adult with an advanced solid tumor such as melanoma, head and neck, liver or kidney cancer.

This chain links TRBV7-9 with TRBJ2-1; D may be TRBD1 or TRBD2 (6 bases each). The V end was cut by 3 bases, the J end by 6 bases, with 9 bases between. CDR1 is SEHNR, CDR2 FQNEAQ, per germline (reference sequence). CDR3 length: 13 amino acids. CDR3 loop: CASSFEGGNEQFF. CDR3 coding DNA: TGTGCCAGCAGCTTCGAGGGGGGCAATGAGCAGTTCTTC.

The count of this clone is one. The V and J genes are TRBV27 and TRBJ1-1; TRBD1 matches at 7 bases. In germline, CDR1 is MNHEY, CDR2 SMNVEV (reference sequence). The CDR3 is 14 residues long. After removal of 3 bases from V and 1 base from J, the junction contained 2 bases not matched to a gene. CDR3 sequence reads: CASSFGTANTEAFF. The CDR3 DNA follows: TGTGCCAGCAGTTTTGGGACAGCGAACACTGAAGCTTTCTTT.

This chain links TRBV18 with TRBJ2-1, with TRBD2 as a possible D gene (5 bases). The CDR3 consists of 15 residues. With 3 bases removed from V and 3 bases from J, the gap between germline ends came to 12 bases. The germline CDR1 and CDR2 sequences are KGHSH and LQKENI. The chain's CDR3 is CASSPWRRIYNEQFF. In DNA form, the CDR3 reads TGTGCCAGCTCACCCTGGAGGCGGATCTACAATGAGCAGTTCTTC.

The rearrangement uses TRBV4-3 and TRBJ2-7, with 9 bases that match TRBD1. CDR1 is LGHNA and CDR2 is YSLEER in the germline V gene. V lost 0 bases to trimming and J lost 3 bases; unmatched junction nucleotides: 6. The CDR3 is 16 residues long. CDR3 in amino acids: CASSQDPDRGYYEQYF. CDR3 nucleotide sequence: TGCGCCAGCAGCCAAGATCCGGACAGGGGTTACTACGAGCAGTACTTC.

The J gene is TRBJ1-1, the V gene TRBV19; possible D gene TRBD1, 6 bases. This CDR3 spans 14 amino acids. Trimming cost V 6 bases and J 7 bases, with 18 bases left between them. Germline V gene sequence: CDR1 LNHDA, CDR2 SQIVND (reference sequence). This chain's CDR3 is CASSLYDGRGEAFF. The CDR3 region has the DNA TGTGCCAGTAGCTTATACGACGGCAGGGGTGAAGCTTTCTTT.

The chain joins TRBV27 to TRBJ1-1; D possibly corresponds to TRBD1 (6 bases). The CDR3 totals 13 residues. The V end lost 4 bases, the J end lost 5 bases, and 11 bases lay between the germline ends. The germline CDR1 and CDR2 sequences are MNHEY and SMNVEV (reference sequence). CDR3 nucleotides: TGTGCCAGCAGTTGGGGGGGCAAGACTGAAGCTTTCTTT. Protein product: CASSWGGKTEAFF.

The CDR3 region has the DNA TGCGCCAGCAGCCAAGAAGGACGGGCAGGGCTCAATCAGCCCCAGCATTTT. Residues: CASSQEGRAGLNQPQHF. V gene TRBV4-1 combines with J gene TRBJ1-5, with a possible D match to TRBD1 (5 bases). V lost 0 bases to trimming and J lost 3 bases, with 15 bases between them. The CDR3 is made up of 17 amino acids. Germline-derived CDR1 and CDR2 are MGHRA and YSYEKL.

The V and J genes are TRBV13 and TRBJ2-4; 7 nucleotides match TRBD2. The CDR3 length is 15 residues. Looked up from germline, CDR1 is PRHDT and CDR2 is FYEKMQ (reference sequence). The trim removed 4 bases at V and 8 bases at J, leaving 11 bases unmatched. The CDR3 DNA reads TGTGCCAGCAGCTCCCTAGCGGTGCACGGTGACATTCAGTACTTC. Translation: CASSSLAVHGDIQYF.

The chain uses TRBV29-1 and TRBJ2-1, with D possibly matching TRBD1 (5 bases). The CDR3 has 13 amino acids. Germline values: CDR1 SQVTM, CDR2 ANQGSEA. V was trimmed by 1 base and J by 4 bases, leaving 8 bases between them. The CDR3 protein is CSVEGRGYNEQFF. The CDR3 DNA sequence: TGCAGCGTTGAAGGAAGGGGTTACAATGAGCAGTTCTTC.

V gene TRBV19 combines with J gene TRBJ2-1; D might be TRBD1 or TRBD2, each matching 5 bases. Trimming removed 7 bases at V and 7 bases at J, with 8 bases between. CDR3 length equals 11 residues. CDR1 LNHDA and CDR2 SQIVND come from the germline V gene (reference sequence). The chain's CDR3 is CASIWGNEQFF. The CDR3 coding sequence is TGTGCCAGTATTTGGGGGAATGAGCAGTTCTTC.

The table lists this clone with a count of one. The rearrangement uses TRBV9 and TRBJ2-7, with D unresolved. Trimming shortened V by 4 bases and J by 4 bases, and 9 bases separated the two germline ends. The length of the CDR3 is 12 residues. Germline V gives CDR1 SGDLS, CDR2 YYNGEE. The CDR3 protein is CASSPDGYEQYF. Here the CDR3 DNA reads TGTGCCAGCAGCCCCGACGGTTACGAGCAGTACTTC. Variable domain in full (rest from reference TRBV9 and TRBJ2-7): DSGVTQTPKHLITATGQRVTLRCSPRSGDLSVYWYQQSLDQGLQFLIQYYNGEERAKGNILERFSAQQFPDLHSELNLSSLELGDSALYFCASSPDGYEQYFGPGTRLTVT.

The CDR3: CASSVALLTGSTDTQYF. In DNA form, the CDR3 reads TGTGCCAGCAGCGTAGCCTTGTTGACAGGTAGCACAGATACGCAGTATTTT. This chain connects TRBV9 to TRBJ2-3, with D possibly being TRBD1 (6 bases). CDR1 and CDR2 (germline): SGDLS, YYNGEE. Trimming cost V 0 bases and J 0 bases, with 14 bases left between them. CDR3 length: 17 amino acids.

In nucleotides, the CDR3 is TGTGCCAGCAGCTTGTGGTGGGGGACTAATGAAAAACTGTTTTTT. Its protein product is CASSLWWGTNEKLFF. The V and J genes are TRBV5-5 and TRBJ1-4; D possibly corresponds to TRBD1 (5 bases). Trimming pared 1 base from V and 2 bases from J, leaving 9 bases between. This CDR3 has 15 amino acids. Germline V CDR1 and CDR2: SGHKS, YYEKEE (reference sequence).

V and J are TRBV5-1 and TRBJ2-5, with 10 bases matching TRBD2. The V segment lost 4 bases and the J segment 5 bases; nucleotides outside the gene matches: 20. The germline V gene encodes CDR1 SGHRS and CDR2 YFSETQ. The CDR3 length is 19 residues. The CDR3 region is CASSPFIGASGRASETQYF. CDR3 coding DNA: TGCGCCAGCAGCCCCTTTATAGGAGCAAGCGGGAGGGCGTCGGAGACCCAGTACTTC.

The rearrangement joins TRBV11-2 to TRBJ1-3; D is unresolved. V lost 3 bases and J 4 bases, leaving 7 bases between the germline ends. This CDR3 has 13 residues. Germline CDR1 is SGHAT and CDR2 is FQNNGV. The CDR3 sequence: CASSLETGNTIYF. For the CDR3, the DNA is TGTGCCAGCAGCTTGGAGACCGGAAACACCATATATTTT.

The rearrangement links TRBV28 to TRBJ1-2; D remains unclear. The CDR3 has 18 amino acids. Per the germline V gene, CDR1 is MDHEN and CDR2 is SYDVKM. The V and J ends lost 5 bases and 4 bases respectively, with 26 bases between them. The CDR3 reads CASSPPNRYSPPPYGYTF. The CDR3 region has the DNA TGTGCCAGCAGTCCACCAAATCGTTATTCTCCTCCCCCCTATGGCTACACCTTC.

In nucleotides, the CDR3 is TGTGCCAGTAGTATCGCAGGGGTGATATTAGGCAATCAGCCCCAGCATTTT. Its translation is CASSIAGVILGNQPQHF. The rearrangement joins TRBV19 to TRBJ1-5; D is perhaps TRBD1 (6 bases). The CDR3 consists of 17 residues. Looked up from germline, CDR1 is LNHDA and CDR2 is SQIVND (reference sequence). The V end was cut by 3 bases, the J end by 2 bases, with 17 bases between.

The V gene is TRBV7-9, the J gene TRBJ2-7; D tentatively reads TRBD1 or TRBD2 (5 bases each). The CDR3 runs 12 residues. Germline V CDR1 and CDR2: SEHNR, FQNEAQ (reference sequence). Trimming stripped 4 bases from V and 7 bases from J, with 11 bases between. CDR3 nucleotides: TGTGCCAGCAGCTCTGGGGACGGGGAGCAGTACTTC. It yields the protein CASSSGDGEQYF.

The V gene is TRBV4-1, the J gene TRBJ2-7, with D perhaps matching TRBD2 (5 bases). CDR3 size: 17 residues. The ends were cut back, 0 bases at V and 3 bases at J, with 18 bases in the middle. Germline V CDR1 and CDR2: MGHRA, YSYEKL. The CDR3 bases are TGCGCCAGCAGCCAAGAGGGCCTCGCGGGTGAGCACTACGAGCAGTACTTC. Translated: CASSQEGLAGEHYEQYF.

The CDR3 spells CASSQSPGSQSLRNTIYF. The CDR3 nucleotides read TGCGCCAGCAGCCAAAGTCCGGGGAGTCAATCTTTAAGAAACACCATATATTTT. The chain employs TRBV4-1 and TRBJ1-3; no clear D. Deletions cut 2 bases from V and 5 bases from J, with 22 bases between. This CDR3 has 18 residues. The germline V gene encodes CDR1 MGHRA and CDR2 YSYEKL.

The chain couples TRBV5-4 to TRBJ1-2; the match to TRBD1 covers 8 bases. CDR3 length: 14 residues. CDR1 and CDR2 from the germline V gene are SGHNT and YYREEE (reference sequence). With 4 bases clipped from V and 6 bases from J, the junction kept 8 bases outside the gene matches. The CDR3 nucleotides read TGTGCCAGCAGCCCCCCAGGGGGCGCTCATGGCTACACCTTC. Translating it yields CASSPPGGAHGYTF.

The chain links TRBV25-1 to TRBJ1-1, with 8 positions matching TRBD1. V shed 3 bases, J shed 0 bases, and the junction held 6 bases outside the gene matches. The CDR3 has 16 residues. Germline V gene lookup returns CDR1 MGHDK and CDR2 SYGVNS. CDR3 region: CASSEALTGVNTEAFF. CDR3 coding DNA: TGTGCCAGCAGTGAGGCCTTGACAGGGGTGAACACTGAAGCTTTCTTT.

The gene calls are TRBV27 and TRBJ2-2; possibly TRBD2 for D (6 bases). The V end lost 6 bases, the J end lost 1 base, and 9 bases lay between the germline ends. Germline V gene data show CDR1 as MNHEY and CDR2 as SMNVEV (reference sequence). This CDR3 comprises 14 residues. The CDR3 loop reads CASRWGENTGELFF. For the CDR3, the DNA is TGTGCCAGCAGATGGGGGGAGAACACCGGGGAGCTGTTTTTT.

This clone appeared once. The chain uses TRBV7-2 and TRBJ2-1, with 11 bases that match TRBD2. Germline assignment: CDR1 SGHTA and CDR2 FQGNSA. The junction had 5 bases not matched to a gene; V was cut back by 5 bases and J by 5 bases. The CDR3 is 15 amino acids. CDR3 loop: CASSLLAGAHNEQFF. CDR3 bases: TGTGCCAGCAGCCTACTAGCGGGAGCCCACAATGAGCAGTTCTTC.

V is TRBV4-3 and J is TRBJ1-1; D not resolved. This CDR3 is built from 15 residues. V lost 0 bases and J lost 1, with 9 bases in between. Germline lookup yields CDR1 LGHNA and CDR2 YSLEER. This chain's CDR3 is CASSQDTGRNTEAFF. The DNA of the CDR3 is TGCGCCAGCAGCCAAGACACCGGAAGGAACACTGAAGCTTTCTTT.

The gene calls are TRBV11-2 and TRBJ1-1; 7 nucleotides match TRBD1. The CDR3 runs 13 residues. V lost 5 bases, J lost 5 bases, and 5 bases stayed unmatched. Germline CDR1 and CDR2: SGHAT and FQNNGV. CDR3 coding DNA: TGTGCCAGCAGCGCCACAGGGGAAACTGAAGCTTTCTTT. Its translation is CASSATGETEAFF.

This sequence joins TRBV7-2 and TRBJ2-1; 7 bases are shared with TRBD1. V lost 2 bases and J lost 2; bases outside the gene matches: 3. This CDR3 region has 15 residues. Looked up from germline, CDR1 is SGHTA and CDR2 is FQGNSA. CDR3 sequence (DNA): TGTGCCAGCAGCTTATGGGACAGTCCCTACAATGAGCAGTTCTTC. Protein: CASSLWDSPYNEQFF.

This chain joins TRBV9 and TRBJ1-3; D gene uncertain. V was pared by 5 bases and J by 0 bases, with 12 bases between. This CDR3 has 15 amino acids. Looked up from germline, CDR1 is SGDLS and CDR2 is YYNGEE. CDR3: CASRVDGSSGNTIYF. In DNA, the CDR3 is TGTGCCAGCAGGGTCGACGGGAGCTCTGGAAACACCATATATTTT.

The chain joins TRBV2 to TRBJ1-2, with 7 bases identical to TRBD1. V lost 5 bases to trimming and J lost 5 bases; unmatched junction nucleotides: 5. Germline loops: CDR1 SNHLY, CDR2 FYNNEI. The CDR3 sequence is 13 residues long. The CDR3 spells CASSTGERYGYTF. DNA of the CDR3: TGTGCCAGCAGTACAGGGGAGAGGTATGGCTACACCTTC.